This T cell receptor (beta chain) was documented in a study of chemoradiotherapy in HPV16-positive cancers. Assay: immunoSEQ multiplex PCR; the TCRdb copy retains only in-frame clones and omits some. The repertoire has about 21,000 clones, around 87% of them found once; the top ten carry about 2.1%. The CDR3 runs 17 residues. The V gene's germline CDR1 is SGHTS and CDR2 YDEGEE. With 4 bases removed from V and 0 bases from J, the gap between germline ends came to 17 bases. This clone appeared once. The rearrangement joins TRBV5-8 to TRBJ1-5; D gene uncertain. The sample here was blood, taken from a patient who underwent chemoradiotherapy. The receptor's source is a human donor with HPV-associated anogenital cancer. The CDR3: CASSKSLGGNSNQPQHF. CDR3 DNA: TGTGCCAGCAGCAAGTCCCTTGGTGGGAATAGCAATCAGCCCCAGCATTTT. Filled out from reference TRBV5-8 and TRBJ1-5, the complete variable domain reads EAGVTQSPTHLIKTRGQQATLRCSPISGHTSVYWYQQALGLGLQFLLWYDEGEERNRGNFPPRFSGRQFPNYSSELNVNALELEDSALYLCASSKSLGGNSNQPQHFGDGTRLSIL.